The 17 T cell receptor beta chains below come from one sample, sequenced in a study of blood T cell repertoires in COVID-19. Here immunoSEQ multiplex PCR was the method, and the copy in TCRdb shows in-frame clones only, minus some. The sample carries 300,000 to 450,000 clones, roughly 90% recorded once. The sequencing sample was made of peripheral blood. The receptor set was obtained from a woman in her fifties or sixties with COVID-19, enrolled during active disease.

This clone was counted between two and nine times. Other nucleotide sequences in the sample specify the same CDR3. The rearrangement uses TRBV6-5 and TRBJ1-6; the D gene is possibly TRBD1 (6 bases). The CDR3 is 15 residues long. Trimming took off 0 bases at V and 7 bases at J, with 10 bases between the two ends. Germline lookup yields CDR1 MNHEY and CDR2 SVGAGI. The chain's CDR3 is CASSYSRQGNSPLHF. CDR3 nucleotide sequence: TGTGCCAGCAGTTACTCGAGGCAGGGGAATTCACCCCTCCACTTT.

For this clone: The same CDR3 also results from other DNA sequences found in this sample. The chain uses TRBV5-1 and TRBJ1-2; D uncertain. V lost 0 bases and J 2 bases, leaving 8 bases between the germline ends. Germline V gene data show CDR1 as SGHRS and CDR2 as YFSETQ. The CDR3 is 14 residues long. The DNA for the CDR3 is TGCGCCAGCAGCTTGGAGTCGGGAAACTATGGCTACACCTTC. This translates into CASSLESGNYGYTF.

The chain has TRBV19 and TRBJ2-7; a weak D match, TRBD2 (7 bases). Trimming removed 4 bases from V and 3 bases from J, with 16 bases in between. The CDR3 is 15 residues long. The V gene's germline CDR1 is LNHDA and CDR2 SQIVND (reference sequence). CDR3 bases: TGTGCCAGTAGTAGGCAACGGGGGGCAATCTACGAGCAGTACTTC. Protein: CASSRQRGAIYEQYF.

The chain has TRBV7-2 and TRBJ2-3; a weak D match, TRBD2 (5 bases). Looked up from germline, CDR1 is SGHTA and CDR2 is FQGNSA. The CDR3 consists of 15 residues. The V end was cut by 1 base, the J end by 2 bases, with 10 bases between. The CDR3 coding sequence is TGTGCCAGCAGCTTAGTAGCGCTCTCCACAGATACGCAGTATTTT. This translates into CASSLVALSTDTQYF. Variable domain in full (rest from reference TRBV7-2 and TRBJ2-3): GAGVSQSPSNKVTEKGKDVELRCDPISGHTALYWYRQSLGQGLEFLIYFQGNSAPDKSGLPSDRFSAERTGGSVSTLTIQRTQQEDSAVYLCASSLVALSTDTQYFGPGTRLTVL.

The chain has TRBV14 and TRBJ2-7, with D possibly being TRBD2 (6 bases). Germline CDR1 SGHDN, CDR2 FVKESK. The CDR3 loop spans 15 amino acids. Trimming removed 3 bases from V and 4 bases from J, with 16 bases in between. In DNA, the CDR3 is TGTGCCAGCAGCCAGTCGGAGAACGGGGGATACGAGCAGTACTTC. This gives the protein CASSQSENGGYEQYF.

In this sample, this clone turned up once. J is TRBJ1-5 and V is TRBV27; D is ambiguous. The V end was cut by 2 bases, the J end by 0 bases, with 2 bases between. CDR1 and CDR2 (germline): MNHEY, SMNVEV (reference sequence). The CDR3 runs to 13 residues. The CDR3 loop is CASSLRSNQPQHF. CDR3 sequence (DNA): TGTGCCAGCAGTTTACGTAGCAATCAGCCCCAGCATTTT.

Comment on this clone: This CDR3 is also generated by other DNA sequences in the sample. This rearrangement joins TRBV4-1 to TRBJ1-3; 9 bases fit TRBD1. This CDR3 contains 16 residues. V was clipped by 1 base and J by 2 bases; unmatched bases: 3. Germline CDR1 and CDR2: MGHRA and YSYEKL. CDR3 loop: CASSQGQGVTGNTIYF. The DNA for the CDR3 is TGCGCCAGCAGCCAAGGACAGGGGGTTACTGGAAACACCATATATTTT.

The rearrangement links TRBV15 to TRBJ1-2, with D tentatively TRBD1 (6 bases). V gave up 0 bases and J gave up 4 bases, with 12 bases separating them. Per the germline V gene, CDR1 is LNHNV and CDR2 is YYDKDF (reference sequence). The CDR3 consists of 15 residues. The CDR3 sequence: CATSRERGGSYGYTF. The CDR3 bases are TGTGCCACCAGCAGAGAGAGGGGGGGGTCCTATGGCTACACCTTC.

V usage is TRBV6-5 and J usage is TRBJ2-3, with 8 bases lining up with TRBD2. Germline V lookup: CDR1 MNHEY, CDR2 SVGAGI. The CDR3 runs 15 residues. V was clipped by 4 bases and J by 5 bases; unmatched bases: 8. The CDR3 loop reads CASSSAGAGGDTQYF. The CDR3 bases are TGTGCCAGCAGTTCAGCGGGGGCCGGCGGAGATACGCAGTATTTT.

This rearrangement joins TRBV7-9 to TRBJ2-7; 11 positions match TRBD2. The CDR3 contains 15 residues. Per germline, CDR1 SEHNR and CDR2 FQNEAQ (reference sequence). V gave up 5 bases and J gave up 4 bases; unmatched junction bases: 7. The CDR3 reads CASSQRLAGKYEQYF. CDR3 sequence (DNA): TGTGCCAGCAGCCAAAGACTAGCGGGGAAATACGAGCAGTACTTC.

In nucleotides, the CDR3 is TGCGCCAGCAGCCCGAGCTTAACGGGAGAAAAACTGTTTTTT. This gives the protein CASSPSLTGEKLFF. The chain recombines TRBV5-1 with TRBJ1-4, with D uncertain. V lost 4 bases to trimming and J lost 8 bases, with 15 bases between them. CDR3 length: 14 amino acids. CDR1 and CDR2 from the germline V gene are SGHRS and YFSETQ.

CDR3 DNA: TGCGCCAGCAGCTTGGCCGCTACCGGCAATGAGCAGTTCTTC. Protein sequence: CASSLAATGNEQFF. The V gene is TRBV5-1, the J gene TRBJ2-1; D unresolved. V was cut by 0 bases and J by 6 bases, with 10 bases left in between. CDR3 length: 14 residues. Germline lookup yields CDR1 SGHRS and CDR2 YFSETQ.

The rearrangement uses TRBV19 and TRBJ1-1, with 7 positions matching TRBD1. Germline lookup yields CDR1 LNHDA and CDR2 SQIVND (reference sequence). The CDR3 runs 14 residues. J gave up 7 bases and V 4 bases, and 9 bases lay outside the gene matches. In nucleotides, the CDR3 is TGTGCCAGTAGTACCACGGCCCGGACAGGTGAAGCTTTCTTT. This codes for CASSTTARTGEAFF.

V gene TRBV6-5 combines with J gene TRBJ1-3; D call uncertain. The CDR3 spans 15 residues. V lost 4 bases and J lost 4, with 14 bases in between. Per the germline V gene, CDR1 is MNHEY and CDR2 is SVGAGI. CDR3 DNA: TGTGCCAGCAGTTCAATTCCGACAAAAGGAAACACCATATATTTT. Encoded protein: CASSSIPTKGNTIYF.

The chain employs TRBV6-9 and TRBJ1-5; D is ambiguous. The germline gives CDR1 MNHGY, CDR2 SVAAGI. The CDR3 is 12 amino acids. The V gene lost 4 bases and the J gene lost 5 bases, with 6 bases spanning the gap. DNA of the CDR3: TGTGCCAGCAGTTCAATCCATCAGCCCCAGCATTTT. This sequence encodes CASSSIHQPQHF.

This chain uses TRBV5-8 with TRBJ1-5; the D gene is possibly TRBD1 (5 bases). CDR1 and CDR2 (germline): SGHTS, YDEGEE. The V gene lost 0 bases and the J gene lost 0 bases, with 7 bases spanning the gap. This CDR3 spans 15 amino acids. CDR3 loop: CASSLGDSSNQPQHF. CDR3 in DNA: TGTGCCAGCAGCTTGGGTGACAGTAGCAATCAGCCCCAGCATTTT.

This chain connects TRBV2 to TRBJ2-2; 10 bases are shared with TRBD1. Germline CDR1 reads SNHLY; CDR2 reads FYNNEI. CDR3 length: 17 amino acids. V lost 5 bases, J lost 5 bases, and 11 bases stayed unmatched. The CDR3 is CASSRQGAMRGTGELFF. For the CDR3, the DNA is TGTGCCAGCAGTCGACAGGGGGCGATGAGAGGGACCGGGGAGCTGTTTTTT.